This T cell receptor (beta chain) is from a study of OX40 agonist ivuxolimab in advanced cancers. Study overall: With a range of roughly 20 to 85, age averaged roughly 60 years, and around 83% were male. Study observations and caveats: The study did not work out the antigen specificity of the expanded peripheral T cells.

Notes on this clone: The target antigen is unknown.

Assay: immunoSEQ multiplex PCR; the TCRdb copy retains only in-frame clones and omits some. The sample holds tens of thousands of clones, around 89% seen once. V dropped 4 bases and J dropped 6; count of bases not matched to a gene: 7. The CDR3 has 14 residues. From germline, CDR1 is SGHKS and CDR2 YYEKEE (reference sequence). The sequencing here drew on CD4+ or CD8+ T cells sorted from blood, taken in a trial of the OX40 agonist ivuxolimab. V is TRBV5-5 and J is TRBJ1-1; 9 nucleotides align to TRBD1. This clonotype originated in an adult with an advanced solid tumor such as melanoma, head and neck, liver or kidney cancer. The CDR3 loop reads CASSRGTGTAEAFF. As DNA, the CDR3 is TGTGCCAGCAGCAGGGGGACAGGGACTGCTGAAGCTTTCTTT.